The source of this T cell receptor beta chain is a study of T cell changes during pregnancy in multiple sclerosis. Trimming shortened V by 5 bases and J by 1 base, and 10 bases separated the two germline ends. CDR3 length: 14 residues. From germline, CDR1 is MNHEY and CDR2 SVGAGI. Sequenced by immunoSEQ multiplex PCR; TCRdb stores in-frame clones only, minus some. The sample includes tens of thousands of clones, just over 90% seen only once; the top ten take over 0.55%. The sample was CD4+ T cells from peripheral blood mononuclear cells, taken in the third trimester of pregnancy. This chain links TRBV6-5 with TRBJ2-3; the D gene is possibly TRBD2 (6 bases). The source of this sequence is a female donor with multiple sclerosis, enrolled in a pregnancy study. The CDR3 bases are TGTGCCAGCAGTCTACTAGCCGGCACAGATACGCAGTATTTT. This encodes CASSLLAGTDTQYF.